The 8 T cell receptor beta chains below come from one sample, sequenced in a study of CD4 and CD8 cells across lung adenocarcinoma regions. TCRdb re-called the PCR reads with MiXCR, one entry per CDR3 protein. Of 16,000 or so distinct CDR3 sequences listed, roughly half are singletons. The source material was CD8+ T cells from the center of a lung tumor. Receptor source: a female donor with lung adenocarcinoma. The CD4 and CD8 labels of this study may be unreliable.

The chain joins TRBV6-4 to TRBJ2-1; 8 nucleotides align to TRBD2. Germline V gene sequence: CDR1 MRHNA, CDR2 SNTAGT. The CDR3 sequence is 14 residues long. The V segment lost 2 bases and the J segment 10 bases; nucleotides outside the gene matches: 7. Written as DNA, the CDR3 is TGTGCCAGCAGTGACGGGCTAGCGGGCGGCGAGCAGTTCTTC. Its translation: CASSDGLAGGEQFF.

This sequence joins TRBV12-3 or TRBV12-4 and TRBJ2-3; 7 bases map to TRBD1. V lost 5 bases, J lost 4 bases, and 9 bases stayed unmatched. This CDR3 spans 15 amino acids. CDR3 sequence reads: CASSPWTGASDTQYF. In nucleotides, the CDR3 is TGTGCCAGCAGTCCCTGGACAGGCGCTTCAGATACGCAGTATTTT.

This clonotype was detected only a few times. The chain uses TRBV6-1 and TRBJ2-3; 10 bases line up with TRBD2. The CDR3 consists of 15 residues. V gave up 7 bases and J gave up 7 bases; unmatched junction bases: 11. CDR1 and CDR2 from the germline V gene are MNHNS and SASEGT. The CDR3 protein is CASTERLAGEYTQYF. In DNA form, the CDR3 reads TGTGCCAGCACAGAAAGGCTAGCGGGAGAATATACGCAGTATTTT.

Notes on this clonotype: Without the conserved terminal phenylalanine or tryptophan, this CDR3 likely stems from a read error. It is unclear where the CDR3 begins or ends on the DNA, so no DNA is shown, and the CDR3 is as TCRdb lists it. The chain employs TRBV30 and TRBJ2-5; the table assigns TRBD1, which was not confirmed against the DNA. From germline, CDR1 is GTSNPN and CDR2 SVGIG (reference sequence). The CDR3 adds up to 21 amino acids, both ends counted. This CDR3 is CAWSPGAIPVGDDREGWHMAG.

The rearrangement links TRBV6-1 to TRBJ2-1; 10 bases match TRBD2. CDR3 length equals 14 residues. Germline CDR1 is MNHNS and CDR2 is SASEGT. V was pared by 8 bases and J by 10 bases, with 11 bases of the junction left unmatched. The CDR3: CASLAGTSVGEQFF. The DNA of the CDR3 is TGTGCCAGCCTCGCCGGGACTAGCGTTGGGGAGCAGTTCTTC.

This clonotype was seen only a few times. The gene calls are TRBV27 and TRBJ2-5; 7 bases are shared with TRBD2. Trimming removed 3 bases from V and 1 base from J; junction bases left unmatched: 5. Germline-derived CDR1 and CDR2 are MNHEY and SMNVEV (reference sequence). This CDR3 region has 15 residues. CDR3 sequence: CASSLSTSFQETQYF. DNA for the CDR3: TGTGCCAGCAGTTTGTCGACTAGCTTCCAAGAGACCCAGTACTTC.

This clonotype appeared a few times. The chain joins TRBV7-2 to TRBJ2-3; D is undetermined. V lost 5 bases and J 2 bases, leaving 11 bases between the germline ends. Germline V gene sequence: CDR1 SGHTA, CDR2 FQGNSA. The CDR3 consists of 14 residues. CDR3 sequence: CASSPTPDTDTQYF. As DNA, the CDR3 is TGTGCCAGCAGCCCAACCCCCGACACAGATACGCAGTATTTT.

The chain is built from TRBV6-1 and TRBJ1-1; unclear D gene. The germline CDR1 and CDR2 sequences are MNHNS and SASEGT. The V end was cut by 7 bases, the J end by 4 bases, with 13 bases between. The CDR3 consists of 13 residues. The chain's CDR3 is CASIVGRRTEAFF. The DNA for the CDR3 is TGTGCCAGCATAGTGGGCAGACGCACTGAAGCTTTCTTT.